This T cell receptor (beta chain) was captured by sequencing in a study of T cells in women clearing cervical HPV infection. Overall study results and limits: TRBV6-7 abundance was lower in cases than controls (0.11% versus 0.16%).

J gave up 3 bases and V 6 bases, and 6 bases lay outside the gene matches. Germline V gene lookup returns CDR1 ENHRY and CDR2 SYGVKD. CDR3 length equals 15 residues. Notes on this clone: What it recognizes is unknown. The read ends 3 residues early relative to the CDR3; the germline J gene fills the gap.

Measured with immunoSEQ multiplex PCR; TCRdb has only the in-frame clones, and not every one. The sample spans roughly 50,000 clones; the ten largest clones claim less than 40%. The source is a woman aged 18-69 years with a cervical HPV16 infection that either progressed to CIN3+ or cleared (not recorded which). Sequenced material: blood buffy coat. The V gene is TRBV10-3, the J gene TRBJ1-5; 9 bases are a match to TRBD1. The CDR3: CAIRSQGADNQPQHF. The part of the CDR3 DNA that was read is TGTGCCATCAGGTCACAGGGGGCGGACAATCAGCCC.